The 3 T cell receptor beta chains reported below all come from one sample, sequenced in a study of CXCR3-negative and CXCR3-positive naive CD8 T cells. Carrying UMI labels, the TRB cDNA libraries were prepared through 5' RACE. Reprocessing the 5' RACE reads, TCRdb reports a single entry for every CDR3 protein and omits DNA. The repertoire table contains approximately 83,000 distinct CDR3 sequences. Material for sequencing was naive CXCR3- CD8+ T cells from blood. Subset meaning: CD45RO-CCR7+CD27+CD95- naive CD8+ T cells lacking CXCR3 (TNR3-). These TCRs come from a human donor in good health. Some clones in this sample may be carry-over from other donors' samples.

This chain uses TRBV5-6 with TRBJ2-7; without DNA, the TCRdb call of TRBD1 cannot be checked. CDR1 is SGHDT, CDR2 YYEEEE, per germline. This CDR3 is 13 amino acids long. CDR3 residues: CASSLVRGLEQYF.

The CDR3 protein is CASNPGTPYNEQFF. The V call is TRBV7-2, the J call TRBJ2-1. The length of the CDR3 is 14 residues. From germline, CDR1 is SGHTA and CDR2 FQGNSA.

The chain links TRBV9 to TRBJ2-1; TCRdb proposes TRBD2, but this gene call is untestable without DNA. The CDR3 covers 13 residues. Germline lookup yields CDR1 SGDLS and CDR2 YYNGEE. CDR3 loop: CASSVGGADEQFF.